This T cell receptor beta chain was recorded in a study of blood T cell repertoires in COVID-19. Study background: There were acute and convalescent COVID-19 samples, and they came from the United States, Italy and Spain. Sources were T cells, B-cell-depleted T cells, or PBMCs; the material itself was cDNA or gDNA.

Assay used: immunoSEQ multiplex PCR; TCRdb lists only in-frame clones, some missing. This table holds around 70,000 clones, approximately 80% found once. Germline-derived CDR1 and CDR2 are LGHDT and YNNKEL (reference sequence). This CDR3 is built from 13 residues. Trimming removed 8 bases at V and 2 bases at J, with 12 bases between. The TCR sequence derives from a man between 60 and 75 years old with acute or convalescent COVID-19. Sequenced: peripheral blood. The chain uses TRBV3-1 (or the pseudogene TRBV3-2) and TRBJ2-5; TRBD2 might be the D (5 bases). This CDR3 reads CASSRTYQETQYF. The CDR3 nucleotides read TGTGCCAGCTCCCGGACTTATCAAGAGACCCAGTACTTC.